The TCR beta chain under discussion was sequenced for a study of blood T cell repertoires in COVID-19. Study in general: The samples span acute and convalescent COVID-19 from the United States, Italy and Spain. PBMCs, B-cell-depleted T cells, or T cells were the source of the cDNA or gDNA that made up the material.

Adults between roughly 18 and 95 years of age took part from fewer than 30 US areas. Original methodology: Researchers report that nucleated cell counts were estimated from reference gene primer amplification. Measured with immunoSEQ multiplex PCR; TCRdb has only the in-frame clones, and not every one. V, J and clone size are taken as reported in that table, and D and trimming were inferred from the DNA itself. The repertoire holds 150,000 or so clones, with approximately 81% as singletons. This clone has just a few counts. V was clipped by 1 base and J by 7 bases, with 8 bases between them. CDR1 LGHDT and CDR2 YNNKEL come from the germline V gene (reference sequence). The length of the CDR3 is 12 residues.

V and J are TRBV3-1 (or the pseudogene TRBV3-2) and TRBJ2-7; D is uncertain. The source of this sequence is a woman aged 40 to 55 with acute COVID-19. Specimen: PBMCs or T cells enriched from blood (not recorded which). The CDR3 DNA reads as TGTGCCAGCAGCCAAGGAGGAGCGGAGCAGTACTTC. Translation: CASSQGGAEQYF.